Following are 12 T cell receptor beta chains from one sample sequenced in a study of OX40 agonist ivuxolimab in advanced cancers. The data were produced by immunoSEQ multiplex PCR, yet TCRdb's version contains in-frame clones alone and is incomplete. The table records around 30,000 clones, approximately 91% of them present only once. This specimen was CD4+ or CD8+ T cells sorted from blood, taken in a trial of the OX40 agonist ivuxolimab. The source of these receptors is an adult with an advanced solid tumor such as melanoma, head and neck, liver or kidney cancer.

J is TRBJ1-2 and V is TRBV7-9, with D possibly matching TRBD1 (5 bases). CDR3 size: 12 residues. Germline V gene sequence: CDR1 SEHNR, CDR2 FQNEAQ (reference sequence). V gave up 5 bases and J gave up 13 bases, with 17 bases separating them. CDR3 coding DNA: TGTGCCAGCAGCCTCCTGACAGCCTTATTCACCTTC. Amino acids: CASSLLTALFTF.

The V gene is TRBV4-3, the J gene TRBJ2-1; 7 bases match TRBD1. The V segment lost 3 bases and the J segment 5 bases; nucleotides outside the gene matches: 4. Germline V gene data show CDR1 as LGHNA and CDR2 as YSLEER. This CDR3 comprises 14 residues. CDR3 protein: CASSHLGTDNEQFF. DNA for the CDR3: TGCGCCAGCAGCCATCTGGGGACAGACAATGAGCAGTTCTTC.

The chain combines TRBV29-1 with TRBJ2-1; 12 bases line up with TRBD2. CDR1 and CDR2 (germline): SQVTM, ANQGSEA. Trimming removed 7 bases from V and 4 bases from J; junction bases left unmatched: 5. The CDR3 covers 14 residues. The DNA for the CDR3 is TGCAGCGCCAGACTAGCGGGGGCTTACAATGAGCAGTTCTTC. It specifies CSARLAGAYNEQFF.

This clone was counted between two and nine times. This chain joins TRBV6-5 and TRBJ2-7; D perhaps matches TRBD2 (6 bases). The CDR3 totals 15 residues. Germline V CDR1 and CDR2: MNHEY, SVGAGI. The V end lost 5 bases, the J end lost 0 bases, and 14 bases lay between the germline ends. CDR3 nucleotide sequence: TGTGCCAGCAGTCCGGTCGGGGGTAGCTCCTACGAGCAGTACTTC. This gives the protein CASSPVGGSSYEQYF.

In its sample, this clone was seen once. The CDR3 spells CASSQDRQNYEQYF. CDR3 DNA sequence: TGCGCCAGCAGCCAAGATAGACAAAACTACGAGCAGTACTTC. The chain joins TRBV4-3 to TRBJ2-5; no definite D call. The better agreement between TRBJ2-7 and the DNA end casts doubt on the J call. The CDR3 runs to 14 residues. Germline CDR1 is LGHNA and CDR2 is YSLEER.

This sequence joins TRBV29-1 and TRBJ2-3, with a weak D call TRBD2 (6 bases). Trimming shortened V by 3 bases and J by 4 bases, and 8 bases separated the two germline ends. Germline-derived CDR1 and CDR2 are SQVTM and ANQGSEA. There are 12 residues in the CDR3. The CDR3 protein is CSVDGGADTQYF. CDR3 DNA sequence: TGCAGCGTTGACGGCGGGGCAGATACGCAGTATTTT.

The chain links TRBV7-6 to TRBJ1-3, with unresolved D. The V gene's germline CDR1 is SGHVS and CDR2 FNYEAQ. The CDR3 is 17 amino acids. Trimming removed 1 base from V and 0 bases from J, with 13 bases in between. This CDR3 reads CASSLEAGINSGNTIYF. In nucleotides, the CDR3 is TGTGCCAGCAGCTTAGAGGCAGGAATCAACTCTGGAAACACCATATATTTT.

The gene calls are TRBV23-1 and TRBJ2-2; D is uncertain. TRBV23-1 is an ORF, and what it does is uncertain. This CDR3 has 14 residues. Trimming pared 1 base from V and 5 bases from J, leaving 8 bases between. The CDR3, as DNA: TGCGCCAGCAGTCAATTTTTCCGAACCGGGGAGCTGTTTTTT. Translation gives CASSQFFRTGELFF.

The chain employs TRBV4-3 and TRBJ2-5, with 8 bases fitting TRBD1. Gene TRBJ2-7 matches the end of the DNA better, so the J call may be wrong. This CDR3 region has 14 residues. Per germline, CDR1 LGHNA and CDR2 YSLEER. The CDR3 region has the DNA TGCGCCAGCAGCCCCCGACAGGGGTTGTACGAGCAGTACTTC. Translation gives CASSPRQGLYEQYF.

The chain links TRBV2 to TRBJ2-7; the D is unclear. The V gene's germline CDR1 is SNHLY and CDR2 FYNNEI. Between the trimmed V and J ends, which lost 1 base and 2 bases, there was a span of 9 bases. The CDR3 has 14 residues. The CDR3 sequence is CASSEGPDPYEQYF. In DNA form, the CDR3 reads TGTGCCAGCAGTGAAGGCCCGGACCCCTACGAGCAGTACTTC. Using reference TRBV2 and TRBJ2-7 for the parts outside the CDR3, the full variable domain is EPEVTQTPSHQVTQMGQEVILRCVPISNHLYFYWYRQILGQKVEFLVSFYNNEISEKSEIFDDQFSVERPDGSNFTLKIRSTKLEDSAMYFCASSEGPDPYEQYFGPGTRLTVT.

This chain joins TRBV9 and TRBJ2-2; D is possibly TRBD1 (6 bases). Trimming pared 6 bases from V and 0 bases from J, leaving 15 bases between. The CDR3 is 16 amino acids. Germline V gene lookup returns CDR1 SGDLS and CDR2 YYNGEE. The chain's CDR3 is CASTASGTSNTGELFF. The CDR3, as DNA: TGTGCCAGCACCGCTTCGGGGACATCGAACACCGGGGAGCTGTTTTTT.

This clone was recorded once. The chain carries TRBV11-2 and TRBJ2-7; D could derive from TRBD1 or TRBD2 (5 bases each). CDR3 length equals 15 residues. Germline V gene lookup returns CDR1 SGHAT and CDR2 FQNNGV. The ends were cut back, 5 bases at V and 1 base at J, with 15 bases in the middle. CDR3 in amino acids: CASSLKRDGSYEQYF. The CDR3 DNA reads TGTGCCAGCAGCCTCAAAAGGGACGGTTCCTACGAGCAGTACTTC.